These 30 T cell receptor beta chains came from one sample sequenced in a study of shared clonotypes between healthy human individuals. The repertoire was sequenced with immunoSEQ multiplex PCR; TCRdb's copy has only in-frame clones and lacks some. The table shows over 1.4 million clones, with roughly 96% occurring only once. Specimen: naive CD4+ T cells sorted from blood. The subset denotes: CD45RA+ positively selected. These receptors all stem from a man younger than 40 in good health.

The chain couples TRBV9 to TRBJ2-5, with TRBD2 identical over 13 bases. Germline values: CDR1 SGDLS, CDR2 YYNGEE. Trimming at V came to 4 bases and at J to 2 bases, leaving 11 bases not matched to a gene. The length of the CDR3 is 18 residues. CDR3 in DNA: TGTGCCAGCAGCTTAGGACTAGCGGGAGTTAGGGGGCAAGAGACCCAGTACTTC. It specifies CASSLGLAGVRGQETQYF.

Details on this clone: Additional DNA sequences in this sample encode the identical CDR3. The chain carries TRBV5-1 and TRBJ2-2; D call uncertain. In germline, CDR1 is SGHRS, CDR2 YFSETQ. This CDR3 region has 11 residues. Trimming left V 2 bases short and J 6 bases short, with 2 bases between. The CDR3 region has the DNA TGCGCCAGCAGCTTATCCGGGGAGCTGTTTTTT. This codes for CASSLSGELFF.

This chain links TRBV9 with TRBJ2-5, with D perhaps TRBD2 (5 bases). V was trimmed by 1 base and J by 3 bases, leaving 13 bases between them. CDR1 is SGDLS and CDR2 is YYNGEE in the germline V gene. CDR3 length equals 15 residues. Here the CDR3 reads CASSVNGIREETQYF. CDR3 DNA sequence: TGTGCCAGCAGCGTAAACGGGATTCGCGAAGAGACCCAGTACTTC.

J is TRBJ2-7 and V is TRBV6-5; TRBD2 is a possible D gene (5 bases). V was clipped by 0 bases and J by 12 bases, with 21 bases between them. CDR1 is MNHEY and CDR2 is SVGAGI in the germline V gene. The length of the CDR3 is 15 residues. The CDR3 region has the DNA TGTGCCAGCAGTTACTCGGCCAGCTCCACGTCTAGCCGGTACTTC. Amino acid sequence: CASSYSASSTSSRYF.

This sequence joins TRBV6-6 and TRBJ2-1, with D maybe TRBD2 (6 bases). The CDR3 spans 16 residues. Germline V gene sequence: CDR1 MNHNY, CDR2 SVGAGI (reference sequence). V gave up 7 bases and J gave up 2 bases, with 18 bases separating them. The CDR3 region has the DNA TGTGCCAGCACCACCGTAGGAGGGGCCACCTACAATGAGCAGTTCTTC. Translating it yields CASTTVGGATYNEQFF.

This clone was seen a handful of times. Different DNA sequences within this sample yield the same CDR3. This rearrangement joins TRBV18 to TRBJ2-2; D is unclear. Looked up from germline, CDR1 is KGHSH and CDR2 is LQKENI. With 3 bases removed from V and 7 bases from J, the gap between germline ends came to 6 bases. The CDR3 has 12 amino acids. The CDR3 sequence: CASSPRGGELFF. The CDR3 nucleotides are TGTGCCAGCTCACCTAGAGGCGGGGAGCTGTTTTTT.

The rearrangement links TRBV11-2 to TRBJ2-2; D possibly matches TRBD1 or TRBD2 (5 bases each). The CDR3 extends over 18 amino acids. The V end lost 0 bases, the J end lost 0 bases, and 14 bases lay between the germline ends. Per the germline V gene, CDR1 is SGHAT and CDR2 is FQNNGV. CDR3 in amino acids: CASSLEGILGANTGELFF. CDR3 nucleotides: TGTGCCAGCAGCTTAGAGGGGATTTTGGGGGCGAACACCGGGGAGCTGTTTTTT.

The chain carries TRBV6-6 and TRBJ2-2; D is possibly TRBD2 (6 bases). The ends were cut back, 1 base at V and 1 base at J, with 7 bases in the middle. The germline CDR1 and CDR2 sequences are MNHNY and SVGAGI (reference sequence). The CDR3 length is 15 residues. This CDR3 is CASSYWDLNTGELFF. The CDR3 DNA follows: TGTGCCAGCAGTTACTGGGACTTGAACACCGGGGAGCTGTTTTTT.

V usage is TRBV18 and J usage is TRBJ2-6, with a tentative D call TRBD1 (6 bases). Looked up from germline, CDR1 is KGHSH and CDR2 is LQKENI. The CDR3 has 17 residues. Trimming stripped 5 bases from V and 0 bases from J, with 14 bases between. The CDR3 reads CASSGTLISSGANVLTF. The CDR3 DNA reads as TGTGCCAGCTCAGGGACACTTATAAGCTCTGGGGCCAACGTCCTGACTTTC.

Here the CDR3 reads CASSLAEGPFYEQYF. The CDR3 DNA reads as TGCGCCAGCAGCTTGGCGGAGGGGCCCTTCTACGAGCAGTACTTC. The chain is built from TRBV5-1 and TRBJ2-7; TRBD2 is a possible D gene (6 bases). Trimming removed 0 bases from V and 3 bases from J, with 13 bases in between. The CDR3 totals 15 residues. In germline, CDR1 is SGHRS, CDR2 YFSETQ.

This rearrangement joins TRBV28 to TRBJ2-7, with TRBD2 identical over 8 bases. Germline-derived CDR1 and CDR2 are MDHEN and SYDVKM. The V segment lost 6 bases and the J segment 1 base; nucleotides outside the gene matches: 5. The CDR3 sequence is 14 residues long. CDR3 residues: CASRFTSGSYEQYF. The CDR3 coding sequence is TGTGCCAGCAGGTTTACTAGCGGATCCTACGAGCAGTACTTC. Drawing the rest from reference TRBV28 and TRBJ2-7, the complete variable domain is DVKVTQSSRYLVKRTGEKVFLECVQDMDHENMFWYRQDPGLGLRLIYFSYDVKMKEKGDIPEGYSVSREKKERFSLILESASTNQTSMYLCASRFTSGSYEQYFGPGTRLTVT.

The genes are TRBV5-1 and TRBJ2-2; 7 positions agree with TRBD2. CDR3 length: 15 residues. Germline lookup yields CDR1 SGHRS and CDR2 YFSETQ. V was pared by 6 bases and J by 2 bases, with 7 bases of the junction left unmatched. The chain's CDR3 is CASNRDYLNTGELFF. The CDR3 nucleotides read TGCGCCAGCAATCGGGACTACCTAAACACCGGGGAGCTGTTTTTT.

V is TRBV5-5 and J is TRBJ1-2; D not resolved. V was clipped by 2 bases and J by 6 bases, with 11 bases between them. Germline CDR1 SGHKS, CDR2 YYEKEE (reference sequence). The CDR3 runs 13 residues. The CDR3 region is CASSFGVADGYTF. The CDR3 DNA reads TGTGCCAGCAGCTTCGGGGTAGCGGATGGCTACACCTTC.

The table lists this clone with a count of one. This chain links TRBV29-1 with TRBJ2-1; D could derive from TRBD1 or TRBD2 (5 bases each). There are 13 residues in the CDR3. The ends were cut back, 1 base at V and 5 bases at J, with 9 bases in the middle. Germline CDR1 SQVTM, CDR2 ANQGSEA. CDR3 protein: CSVEGVGHNEQFF. The DNA of the CDR3 is TGCAGCGTTGAAGGAGTGGGACACAATGAGCAGTTCTTC.

V usage is TRBV7-2 and J usage is TRBJ2-3; D is unclear. Germline V lookup: CDR1 SGHTA, CDR2 FQGNSA. V was trimmed by 0 bases and J by 2 bases, leaving 9 bases between them. The CDR3 runs to 15 residues. CDR3 DNA sequence: TGTGCCAGCAGCTTAGCGGCAGGTGTCACAGATACGCAGTATTTT. Translation gives CASSLAAGVTDTQYF.

The V gene is TRBV6-1, the J gene TRBJ2-7, with no clear D. CDR1 and CDR2 from the germline V gene are MNHNS and SASEGT. Trimming removed 2 bases from V and 6 bases from J, with 20 bases in between. The CDR3 consists of 16 residues. In DNA form, the CDR3 reads TGTGCCAGCAGTGAATTGACCGGGCCCAGCTCGAGCGAGCAGTACTTC. As protein: CASSELTGPSSSEQYF.

V gene TRBV30 combines with J gene TRBJ1-1; D not certain. Germline CDR1 is GTSNPN and CDR2 is SVGIG (reference sequence). This CDR3 has 11 amino acids. Trimming shortened V by 0 bases and J by 6 bases, and 5 bases separated the two germline ends. Here the CDR3 DNA reads TGTGCCTGGAGTGTCACGTCTGAAGCTTTCTTT. It translates to CAWSVTSEAFF. Full variable domain (rest looked up from reference TRBV30 and TRBJ1-1): SQTIHQWPATLVQPVGSPLSLECTVEGTSNPNLYWYRQAAGRGLQLLFYSVGIGQISSEVPQNLSASRPQDRQFILSSKKLLLSDSGFYLCAWSVTSEAFFGQGTRLTVV.

The chain joins TRBV6-1 to TRBJ1-5; 7 nucleotides line up with TRBD1. The germline V gene has CDR1 MNHNS and CDR2 SASEGT. CDR3 length: 15 residues. J gave up 6 bases and V 5 bases, and 10 bases lay outside the gene matches. The CDR3 spells CASSKGGPFFQPQHF. In DNA form, the CDR3 reads TGTGCCAGCAGTAAAGGGGGCCCGTTTTTTCAGCCCCAGCATTTT.

For this clone: The sample contains more than one DNA sequence encoding this CDR3. V gene TRBV11-3 combines with J gene TRBJ2-2; 9 nucleotides line up with TRBD1. The CDR3 consists of 15 residues. From germline, CDR1 is SGHNT and CDR2 YENEEA. V trimming: 5 bases; J trimming: 1 base; junction bases outside the gene matches: 2. CDR3 residues: CASSLGQGNTGELFF. Written as DNA, the CDR3 is TGTGCCAGCAGCCTGGGACAGGGGAACACCGGGGAGCTGTTTTTT.

V usage is TRBV29-1 and J usage is TRBJ2-7, with 9 bases identical to TRBD2. J lost 2 bases, V lost 7 bases, and 9 bases had no gene match. Germline V gene sequence: CDR1 SQVTM, CDR2 ANQGSEA. The CDR3 extends over 14 amino acids. For the CDR3, the DNA is TGCAGCGCCACCGGCGGGAGGGATACCTACGAGCAGTACTTC. Encoded protein: CSATGGRDTYEQYF.

As DNA, the CDR3 is TGTGCCAGCAGCCCCCCGACGGGGGCGAACACTGAAGCTTTCTTT. It is translated as CASSPPTGANTEAFF. The genes are TRBV5-4 and TRBJ1-1, with a weak D call TRBD1 (6 bases). Germline-derived CDR1 and CDR2 are SGHNT and YYREEE (reference sequence). This CDR3 is 15 amino acids long. Deletions cut 4 bases from V and 1 base from J, with 14 bases between.

V gene TRBV27 combines with J gene TRBJ1-5; possible D gene TRBD1, 5 bases. The germline V and J ends were trimmed by 0 bases and 7 bases, with 13 bases remaining between them. Looked up from germline, CDR1 is MNHEY and CDR2 is SMNVEV (reference sequence). The CDR3 runs to 15 residues. CDR3 DNA sequence: TGTGCCAGCAGTTTATCGTGGGGCAGGGAACAGCCCCAGCATTTT. This encodes CASSLSWGREQPQHF.

The J gene is TRBJ2-7, the V gene TRBV25-1; unclear D gene. The germline CDR1 and CDR2 sequences are MGHDK and SYGVNS. The CDR3 consists of 14 residues. V lost 4 bases and J 5 bases, leaving 15 bases between the germline ends. In DNA form, the CDR3 reads TGTGCCAGCAGTGGAACGACTGGCCTGAACGAGCAGTACTTC. Its translation is CASSGTTGLNEQYF.

This clone was recorded only once. The genes are TRBV10-3 and TRBJ2-3; TRBD2 might be the D (5 bases). The CDR3 spans 14 residues. The germline gives CDR1 ENHRY, CDR2 SYGVKD. Trimming took off 4 bases at V and 2 bases at J, with 10 bases between the two ends. CDR3 loop: CAISGETSTDTQYF. CDR3 nucleotides: TGTGCCATCAGTGGGGAGACGTCCACAGATACGCAGTATTTT.

The chain has TRBV19 and TRBJ2-7; TRBD1 might be the D (5 bases). Trimming took 5 bases from V and 6 from J, leaving 11 bases between them. The CDR3 spans 12 residues. Germline lookup yields CDR1 LNHDA and CDR2 SQIVND (reference sequence). The CDR3 DNA is TGTGCCAGTAGTGAGCAGGGTTTCGAGCAGTACTTC. This codes for CASSEQGFEQYF.

The chain carries TRBV18 and TRBJ1-1, with D unresolved. Germline loops: CDR1 KGHSH, CDR2 LQKENI. Trimming left V 2 bases short and J 4 bases short, with 11 bases between. CDR3 size: 14 residues. The chain's CDR3 is CASSPDAVGTEAFF. The CDR3 nucleotides read TGTGCCAGCTCACCAGATGCGGTTGGCACTGAAGCTTTCTTT.

This chain joins TRBV7-9 and TRBJ2-2; D not certain. Between the trimmed V and J ends, which lost 5 bases and 3 bases, there was a span of 10 bases. Germline-derived CDR1 and CDR2 are SEHNR and FQNEAQ (reference sequence). This CDR3 comprises 14 residues. The CDR3 DNA sequence: TGTGCCAGCAGCCGCTATGAACACACCGGGGAGCTGTTTTTT. Its protein is CASSRYEHTGELFF.

The chain joins TRBV30 to TRBJ2-7; TRBD1 might be the D (6 bases). Germline loops: CDR1 GTSNPN, CDR2 SVGIG (reference sequence). Trimming removed 4 bases at V and 3 bases at J, with 13 bases between. CDR3 length: 13 residues. The CDR3 protein is CAWNPGHFYEQYF. The CDR3, as DNA: TGTGCCTGGAACCCGGGACACTTCTACGAGCAGTACTTC.

The chain combines TRBV9 with TRBJ2-5; 7 bases match TRBD2. J was trimmed by 5 bases and V by 0 bases; bases with no gene match: 10. CDR3 length equals 16 residues. Germline CDR1 is SGDLS and CDR2 is YYNGEE. The CDR3 DNA sequence: TGTGCCAGCAGCGTAGAGTCGGGGAGGGGAAGGGAGACCCAGTACTTC. Encoded protein: CASSVESGRGRETQYF.

The chain joins TRBV5-1 to TRBJ2-7; the match to TRBD1 covers 7 bases. CDR1 is SGHRS, CDR2 YFSETQ, per germline. V was clipped by 10 bases and J by 6 bases; unmatched bases: 10. The CDR3 is made up of 12 amino acids. The CDR3 here is CASRQGAFEQYF. The CDR3 DNA sequence: TGCGCCTCCCGACAGGGAGCCTTCGAGCAGTACTTC.